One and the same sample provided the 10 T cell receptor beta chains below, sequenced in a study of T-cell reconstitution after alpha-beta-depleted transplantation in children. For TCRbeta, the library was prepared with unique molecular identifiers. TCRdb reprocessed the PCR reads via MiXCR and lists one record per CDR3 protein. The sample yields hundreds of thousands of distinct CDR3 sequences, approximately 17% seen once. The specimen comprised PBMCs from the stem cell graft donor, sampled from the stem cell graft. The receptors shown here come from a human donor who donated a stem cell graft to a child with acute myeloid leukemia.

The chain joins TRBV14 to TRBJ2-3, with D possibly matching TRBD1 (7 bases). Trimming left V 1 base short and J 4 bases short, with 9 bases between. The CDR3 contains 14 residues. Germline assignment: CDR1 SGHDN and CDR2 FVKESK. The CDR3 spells CASSQVRGADTQYF. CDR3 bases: TGTGCCAGCAGCCAAGTCAGGGGGGCAGATACGCAGTATTTT.

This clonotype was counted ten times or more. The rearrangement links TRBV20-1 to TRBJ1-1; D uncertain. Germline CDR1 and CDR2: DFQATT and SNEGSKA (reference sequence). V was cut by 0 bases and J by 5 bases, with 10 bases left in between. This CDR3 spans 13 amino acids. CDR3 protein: CSARDIRKTEAFF. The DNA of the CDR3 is TGCAGTGCTAGAGATATCAGGAAGACTGAAGCTTTCTTT.

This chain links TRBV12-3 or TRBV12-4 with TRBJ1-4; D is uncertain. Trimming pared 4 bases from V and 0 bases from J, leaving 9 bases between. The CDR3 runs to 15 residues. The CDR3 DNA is TGTGCCAGCAGTTACGGCGGACCAACTAATGAAAAACTGTTTTTT. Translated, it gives CASSYGGPTNEKLFF.

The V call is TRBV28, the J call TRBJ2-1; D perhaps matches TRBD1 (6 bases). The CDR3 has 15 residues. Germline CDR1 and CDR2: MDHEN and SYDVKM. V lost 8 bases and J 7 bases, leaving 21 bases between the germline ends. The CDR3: CASGDPGTRDNEQFF. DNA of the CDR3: TGTGCCAGCGGAGATCCCGGGACAAGGGATAATGAGCAGTTCTTC.

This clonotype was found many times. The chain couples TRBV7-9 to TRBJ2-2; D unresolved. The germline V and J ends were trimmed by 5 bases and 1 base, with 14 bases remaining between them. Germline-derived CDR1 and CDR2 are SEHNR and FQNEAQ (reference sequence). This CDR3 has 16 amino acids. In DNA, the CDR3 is TGTGCCAGCAGCGTGCTCGGGCGCAGGAACACCGGGGAGCTGTTTTTT. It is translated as CASSVLGRRNTGELFF.

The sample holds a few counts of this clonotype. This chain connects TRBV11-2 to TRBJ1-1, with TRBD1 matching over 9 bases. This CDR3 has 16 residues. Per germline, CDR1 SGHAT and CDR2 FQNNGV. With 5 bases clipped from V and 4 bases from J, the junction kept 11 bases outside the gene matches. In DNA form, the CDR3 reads TGTGCCAGCAGCCCTAGGGGCGGGACAGGGACCACTGAAGCTTTCTTT. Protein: CASSPRGGTGTTEAFF. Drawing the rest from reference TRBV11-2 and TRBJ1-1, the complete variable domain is EAGVAQSPRYKIIEKRQSVAFWCNPISGHATLYWYQQILGQGPKLLIQFQNNGVVDDSQLPKDRFSAERLKGVDSTLKIQPAKLEDSAVYLCASSPRGGTGTTEAFFGQGTRLTVV.

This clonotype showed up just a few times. This chain's CDR3 is CASSLDRRVEGAFF. The CDR3 coding sequence is TGTGCCAGCAGCTTAGATCGCAGGGTCGAGGGAGCTTTCTTT. This rearrangement joins TRBV7-9 to TRBJ1-1; D may be TRBD1 (5 bases). Germline V gene lookup returns CDR1 SEHNR and CDR2 FQNEAQ (reference sequence). This CDR3 comprises 14 residues. Trimming stripped 1 base from V and 10 bases from J, with 16 bases between.

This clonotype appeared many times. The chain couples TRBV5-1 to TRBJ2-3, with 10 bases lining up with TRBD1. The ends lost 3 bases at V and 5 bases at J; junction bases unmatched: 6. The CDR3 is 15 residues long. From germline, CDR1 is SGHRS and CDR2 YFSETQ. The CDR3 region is CASSSRTGGGDTQYF. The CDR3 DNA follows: TGCGCCAGCAGCTCGCGGACAGGGGGAGGAGATACGCAGTATTTT.

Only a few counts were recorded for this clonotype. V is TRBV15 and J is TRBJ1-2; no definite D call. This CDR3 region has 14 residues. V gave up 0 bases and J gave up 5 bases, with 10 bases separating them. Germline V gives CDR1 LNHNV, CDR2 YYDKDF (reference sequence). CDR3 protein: CATSRDRTEYGYTF. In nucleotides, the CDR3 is TGTGCCACCAGCAGAGATCGCACGGAATATGGCTACACCTTC.

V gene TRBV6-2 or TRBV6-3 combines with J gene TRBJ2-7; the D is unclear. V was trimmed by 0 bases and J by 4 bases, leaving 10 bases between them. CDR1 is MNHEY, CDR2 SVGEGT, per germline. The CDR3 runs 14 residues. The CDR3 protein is CASSYSLRVYEQYF. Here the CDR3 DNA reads TGTGCCAGCAGTTACTCCCTGAGAGTATACGAGCAGTACTTC.